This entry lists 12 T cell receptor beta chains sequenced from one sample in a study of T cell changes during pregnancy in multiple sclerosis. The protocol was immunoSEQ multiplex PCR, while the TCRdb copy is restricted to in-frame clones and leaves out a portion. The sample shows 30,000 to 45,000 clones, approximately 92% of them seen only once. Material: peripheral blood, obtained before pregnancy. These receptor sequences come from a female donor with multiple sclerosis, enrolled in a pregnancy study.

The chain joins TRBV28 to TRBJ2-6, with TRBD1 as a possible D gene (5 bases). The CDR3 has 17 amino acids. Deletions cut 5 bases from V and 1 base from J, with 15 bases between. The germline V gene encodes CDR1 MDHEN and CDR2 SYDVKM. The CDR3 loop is CASSLSGFVSGANVLTF. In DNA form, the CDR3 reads TGTGCCAGCAGTCTGTCAGGGTTTGTGTCTGGGGCCAACGTCCTGACTTTC.

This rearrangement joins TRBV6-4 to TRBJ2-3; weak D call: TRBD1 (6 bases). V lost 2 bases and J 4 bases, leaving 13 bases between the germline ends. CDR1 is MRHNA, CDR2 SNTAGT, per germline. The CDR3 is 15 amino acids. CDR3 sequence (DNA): TGTGCCAGCAGTGACGGATCAGGGGTATCAGATACGCAGTATTTT. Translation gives CASSDGSGVSDTQYF.

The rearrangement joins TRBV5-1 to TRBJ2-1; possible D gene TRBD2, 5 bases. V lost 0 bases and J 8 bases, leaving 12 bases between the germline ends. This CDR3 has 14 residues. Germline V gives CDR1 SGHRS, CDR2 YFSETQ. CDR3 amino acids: CASSLGEGYYEQFF. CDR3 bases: TGCGCCAGCAGCTTGGGCGAGGGATACTATGAGCAGTTCTTC.

CDR3 amino acids: CASSYGQANEQFF. For the CDR3, the DNA is TGCGCCAGCAGCTACGGACAGGCCAATGAGCAGTTCTTC. The chain uses TRBV5-1 and TRBJ2-1; TRBD1 aligns across 7 bases. There are 13 residues in the CDR3. The germline CDR1 and CDR2 sequences are SGHRS and YFSETQ. V shed 3 bases and J 6 bases; nucleotides not matched to a gene: 3.

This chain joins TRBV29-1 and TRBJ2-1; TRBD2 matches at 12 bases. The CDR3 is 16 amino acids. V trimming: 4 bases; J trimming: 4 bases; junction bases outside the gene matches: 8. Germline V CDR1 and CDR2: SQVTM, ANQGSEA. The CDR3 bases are TGCAGCGTTGTCCCGCCCGGGACTAGCGGGTACAATGAGCAGTTCTTC. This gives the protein CSVVPPGTSGYNEQFF.

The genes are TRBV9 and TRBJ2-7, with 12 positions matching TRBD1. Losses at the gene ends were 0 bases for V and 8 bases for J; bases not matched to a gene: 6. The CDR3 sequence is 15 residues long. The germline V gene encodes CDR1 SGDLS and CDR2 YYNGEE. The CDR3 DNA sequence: TGTGCCAGCAGCGTAGGGGGACAGGGGGCCCATCAGCAGTACTTC. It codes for CASSVGGQGAHQQYF.

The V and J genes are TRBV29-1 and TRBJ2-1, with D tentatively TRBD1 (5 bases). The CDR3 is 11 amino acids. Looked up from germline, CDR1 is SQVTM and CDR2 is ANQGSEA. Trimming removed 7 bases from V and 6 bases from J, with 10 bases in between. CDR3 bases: TGCAGCGCCCGACAGCGCAATGAGCAGTTCTTC. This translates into CSARQRNEQFF.

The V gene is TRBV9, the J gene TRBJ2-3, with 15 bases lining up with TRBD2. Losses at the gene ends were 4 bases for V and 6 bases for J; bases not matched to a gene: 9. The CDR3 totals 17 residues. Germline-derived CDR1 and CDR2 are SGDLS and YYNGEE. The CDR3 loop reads CASSPRTSGRAQDTQYF. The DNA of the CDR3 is TGTGCCAGCAGCCCTCGGACTAGCGGGAGGGCCCAGGATACGCAGTATTTT.

The chain's CDR3 is CASSKNQQFNTEAFF. CDR3 coding DNA: TGTGCCAGCAGCAAGAATCAACAGTTTAACACTGAAGCTTTCTTT. The chain combines TRBV21-1 with TRBJ1-1; TRBD1, the table's D call, lacks a check against the DNA. TRBV21-1 is given as a pseudogene. The CDR3 length is 15 residues.

The CDR3 DNA is TGTGCCAGCAGTTATTCGGAGGGCTATGGCTACACCTTC. It encodes CASSYSEGYGYTF. The chain combines TRBV6-5 with TRBJ1-2; D is ambiguous. Trimming removed 3 bases at V and 4 bases at J, with 9 bases between. Germline CDR1 and CDR2: MNHEY and SVGAGI. The CDR3 totals 13 residues.

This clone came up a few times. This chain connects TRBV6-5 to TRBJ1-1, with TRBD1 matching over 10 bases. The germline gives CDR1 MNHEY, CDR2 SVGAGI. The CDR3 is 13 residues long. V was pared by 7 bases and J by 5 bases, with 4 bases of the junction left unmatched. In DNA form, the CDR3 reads TGTGCCAGCATCGGGACAGGGGATACTGAAGCTTTCTTT. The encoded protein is CASIGTGDTEAFF.

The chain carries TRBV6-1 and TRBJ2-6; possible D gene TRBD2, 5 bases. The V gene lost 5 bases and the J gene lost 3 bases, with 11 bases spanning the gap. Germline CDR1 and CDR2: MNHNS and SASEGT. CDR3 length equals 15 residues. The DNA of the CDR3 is TGTGCCAGCAGTCCGAGGGAAGTTGGGGCCAACGTCCTGACTTTC. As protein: CASSPREVGANVLTF.